The TCR beta chain described here comes from a study of blood T cell repertoires in COVID-19. About the research overall: Acute-phase and convalescent COVID-19 samples originated in the United States, Italy and Spain. The cDNA or gDNA used as material had been derived from T cells, B-cell-depleted T cells, or PBMCs.

How the authors handled the data: By means of reference gene primer amplification, nucleated cell counts were estimated. Method: immunoSEQ multiplex PCR; TCRdb's copy keeps in-frame clones and lacks some. V, J and clone size are those of that table, while D and trimming were read from the DNA. The sample has around 290,000 clones; roughly 89% are singletons. This clone was picked up one time. The length of the CDR3 is 12 residues. The V and J ends lost 2 bases and 8 bases respectively, with 10 bases between them. CDR1 and CDR2 from the germline V gene are SGHRS and YFSETQ. Sample: peripheral blood. This receptor was obtained from a man aged 40-49 years with acute or convalescent COVID-19. This rearrangement joins TRBV5-1 to TRBJ1-2, with D unclear. The CDR3 sequence is CASSFSGEGYTF. CDR3 in DNA: TGCGCCAGCAGCTTTAGCGGGGAGGGCTACACCTTC.